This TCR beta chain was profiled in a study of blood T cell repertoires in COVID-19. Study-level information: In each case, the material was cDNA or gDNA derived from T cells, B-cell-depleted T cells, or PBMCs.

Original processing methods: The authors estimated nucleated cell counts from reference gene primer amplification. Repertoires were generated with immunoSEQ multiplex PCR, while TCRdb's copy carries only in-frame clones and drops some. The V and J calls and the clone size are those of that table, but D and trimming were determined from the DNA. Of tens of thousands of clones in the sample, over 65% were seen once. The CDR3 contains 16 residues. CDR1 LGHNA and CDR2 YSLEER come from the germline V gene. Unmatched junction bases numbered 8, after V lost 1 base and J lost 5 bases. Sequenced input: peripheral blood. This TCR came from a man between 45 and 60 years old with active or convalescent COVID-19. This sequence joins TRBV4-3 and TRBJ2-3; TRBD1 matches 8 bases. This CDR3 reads CASSQANLQGGDTQYF. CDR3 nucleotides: TGCGCCAGCAGCCAAGCAAACTTACAGGGGGGAGATACGCAGTATTTT.